This T cell receptor (beta chain) emerged from a study of radiotherapy plus CTLA-4 blockade in lung cancer. Overall study context: An objective response was seen in under 20% of patients, and disease control in less than 40%.

Only a few counts were recorded for this clone. Its antigen is unknown. One end of the junction fails to match germline, which may point to a read error. The CDR3 runs 13 residues. Germline V gives CDR1 MNHNS, CDR2 SASEGT. Findings and limits, study-wide: Alongside interferon-beta, early blood T cell clone dynamics were reportedly the best predictor of response. In blood, after radiotherapy plus ipilimumab, tumor-derived TCR clones expanded.

Receiving focal radiation plus CTLA-4 blockade with ipilimumab were patients who had chemo-refractory metastatic non-small-cell lung cancer. Sequencing used immunoSEQ multiplex PCR; TCRdb keeps in-frame clones, though not all of them. The table lists more than 55,000 clones, around four fifths of them singletons. The chain couples TRBV6-1 to TRBJ1-6; D might be TRBD1 (5 bases). The specimen comprised peripheral blood, sampled from a patient treated with radiotherapy plus ipilimumab. The clonotype comes from a human donor with non-small cell lung cancer who had a partial response to radiotherapy plus ipilimumab. The chain's CDR3 is CAERQGYNSPLHF. CDR3 in DNA: TGCGCCGAAAGGCAGGGTTATAATTCACCCCTCCACTTT.